These T cell receptor beta chains were read from a single sample in a study of blood T cell repertoires in COVID-19. TCRdb keeps only in-frame clones here, not all; method: immunoSEQ multiplex PCR. Among roughly 130,000 clones listed, under 95% were seen once. Sequences were obtained from peripheral blood. The receptor set was obtained from a man aged 60-69 years with COVID-19, enrolled during active disease. The CDR3 runs from the conserved cysteine through the conserved F or W. Fields, in order: V gene, D gene, J gene, clone size, CDR3 DNA, CDR3 protein. The D gene is left open where the match is weak. Where a row states a size, it is once, few, many or the class of an expanded clone; other rows omit it.

>TRBV6-5|.|TRBJ2-5|.
TGTGCCAGCAGTTCTCAGGGGTTCGGGTTAGAGACCCAGTACTTC
CASSSQGFGLETQYF
>TRBV18|TRBD2|TRBJ2-3|once
TGTGCCAGCTCACCAGGGACTAGCGGCAGCACAGATACGCAGTATTTT
CASSPGTSGSTDTQYF
>TRBV6-6|.|TRBJ1-5|.
TGTGCCAGCAGTCCTACCACTAGCAATCAGCCCCAGCATTTT
CASSPTTSNQPQHF
>TRBV7-2|.|TRBJ1-2|.
TGTGCCAGCAGCTCGAGACAGACTAACTATGGCTACACCTTC
CASSSRQTNYGYTF
>TRBV23-1|TRBD2|TRBJ2-7|.
TGCGCCGAGGCAGGGACCGGACTAGCGGGAGGACGGGACTACGAGCAGTACTTC
CAEAGTGLAGGRDYEQYF
>TRBV9|TRBD1|TRBJ2-3|once
TGTGCCAGCAGCGCTGGACAGGGTGCAGATACGCAGTATTTT
CASSAGQGADTQYF
>TRBV28|.|TRBJ1-1|.
TGTGCCAGCGGTCTGGAGGGGAAGGCTTTCTTT
CASGLEGKAFF
>TRBV5-4|.|TRBJ2-3|.
TGTGCCAGCAGCTTGGAGGAGTGGAGGGCAGATACGCAGTATTTT
CASSLEEWRADTQYF
>TRBV11-2|.|TRBJ1-1|few
TGTGCCAGCAGCCTTTCAGACAGAAACACTGAAGCTTTCTTT
CASSLSDRNTEAFF
>TRBV1|.|TRBJ1-1|.
TGCACCAGCAGCCAAGGCAGGGATGACACTGAAGCTTTCTTT
CTSSQGRDDTEAFF
>TRBV5-1|TRBD2|TRBJ2-3|once
TGCGCCAGCTCTGGAAGTGTTAGCGGGAGTTCAGATACGCAGTATTTT
CASSGSVSGSSDTQYF
>TRBV7-6|TRBD2|TRBJ2-1|.
TGTGCCAGCAGCCCACGACTAGCGGATGAGCAGTTCTTC
CASSPRLADEQFF
>TRBV11-3|TRBD2|TRBJ2-3|.
TGTGCCAGCAGCCCCGGGGGGACTAGCACAGATACGCAGTATTTT
CASSPGGTSTDTQYF
>TRBV29-1|.|TRBJ1-4|.
TGCAGCGTTGTTGGCTCAGGGCAAGAAAAACTGTTTTTT
CSVVGSGQEKLFF
>TRBV18|.|TRBJ1-5|few
TGTGCCAGCTCACCAGGGGGCGGCAATCAGCCCCAGCATTTT
CASSPGGGNQPQHF
>TRBV6-5|.|TRBJ1-1|.
TGTGCCAGCAGCCGCACAGGGCTGGACACTGAAGCTTTCTTT
CASSRTGLDTEAFF
>TRBV6-5|.|TRBJ1-2|.
TGTGCCAGCACCGAGTGGGGGCGAGGCTACACCTTC
CASTEWGRGYTF
>TRBV27|TRBD1|TRBJ2-3|.
TGTGCCAGCAGTTCCCTGGACAGGTACACAGATACGCAGTATTTT
CASSSLDRYTDTQYF
>TRBV4-1|TRBD1|TRBJ2-1|.
TGCGCCAGCAGCCACCCGGGACAGGGAGACGGGAGCTACAATGAGCAGTTCTTC
CASSHPGQGDGSYNEQFF
>TRBV5-1|.|TRBJ1-2|.
TGCGCCAGCAGAATAGACAGTATCCTCTATGGCTACACCTTC
CASRIDSILYGYTF
>TRBV12-5|.|TRBJ2-7|.
TGTGCTAGTGGAAATTTGGGGACAACCTACGAGCAGTACTTC
CASGNLGTTYEQYF
>TRBV11-2|TRBD1|TRBJ2-7|.
TGTGCCAGCAGCCCCCGACAGGGTAGATACGAGCAGTACTTC
CASSPRQGRYEQYF
>TRBV11-2|.|TRBJ2-2|.
TGTGCCAGCAGTCCTGGGGAGTACACCGGGGAGCTGTTTTTT
CASSPGEYTGELFF
>TRBV9|.|TRBJ2-7|.
TGTGCCAGCAGCGTAGGATCGTGGGAGCGGTACGAGCAGTACTTC
CASSVGSWERYEQYF
>TRBV19|TRBD2|TRBJ2-6|few
TGTGCCAGTAGTTCCACCGGGACTAGCGGGAGAGTAGGTGGGGCCAACGTCCTGACTTTC
CASSSTGTSGRVGGANVLTF
>TRBV19|.|TRBJ2-1|once
TGTGCCAGTACTCCGGTTGCCGGAGAGCGGGCGCCCTCCTACAATGAGCAGTTCTTC
CASTPVAGERAPSYNEQFF
>TRBV7-9|TRBD2|TRBJ2-3|.
TGTGCCAGCAGCCCGTCTCCGGGACTAGGCATCATAGGTACGCAGTATTTT
CASSPSPGLGIIGTQYF
>TRBV4-2|TRBD2|TRBJ2-1|.
TGTGCCAGCAGCCAAGTTCGCGAGCGGGGATCCTACAATGAGCAGTTCTTC
CASSQVRERGSYNEQFF
>TRBV7-2|TRBD1|TRBJ1-1|.
TGTGCCAGCAGCTCGGTATCGGGACAGGGGGCGATTAACACTGAAGCTTTCTTT
CASSSVSGQGAINTEAFF
>TRBV10-3|TRBD2|TRBJ2-7|once
TGTGCCAGCAGGGCTAGCGGGAGTCCCCCTAAATCCTACGAGCAGTACTTC
CASRASGSPPKSYEQYF
>TRBV6-5|TRBD1|TRBJ1-1|.
TGTGCCAGCAGTAACAGGGGAGAAGCTTTCTTT
CASSNRGEAFF
>TRBV11-3|.|TRBJ1-1|.
TGTGCCTTGGGCAGGGGACCAAACACTGAAGCTTTCTTT
CALGRGPNTEAFF
>TRBV6-2/TRBV6-3|TRBD2|TRBJ2-7|once
TGTGCCAGCAGTTACGCGGGAGGTCCCTCCTACGAGCAGTACTTC
CASSYAGGPSYEQYF
>TRBV7-2|.|TRBJ1-1|.
TGTGCCAGCAGCCGGAGGGCTGCTCGAGGGACTGAAGCTTTCTTT
CASSRRAARGTEAFF
>TRBV5-1|TRBD1|TRBJ1-3|.
TGCGCCAGCAGCCCACAGGGGGCCGGAAACACCATATATTTT
CASSPQGAGNTIYF
>TRBV3-1/TRBV3-2|TRBD1|TRBJ2-7|many
TGTGCCAGCAGCCAAGTAATTGGTCGGGACAGGGCTTTCTACGAGCAGTACTTC
CASSQVIGRDRAFYEQYF
>TRBV7-2|TRBD1|TRBJ1-1|.
TGTGCCAGCAGCTTAGAGACAGGGTCCTGGGGAGCTTTCTTT
CASSLETGSWGAFF
>TRBV7-3|TRBD2|TRBJ2-1|.
TGTGCCAGCAGCGTAGCGGGAGGATGGAATGAGCAGTTCTTC
CASSVAGGWNEQFF
>TRBV27|.|TRBJ2-3|.
TGTGCCAGCAGTTTGGGCCTAGATACGCAGTATTTT
CASSLGLDTQYF
>TRBV18|.|TRBJ1-5|once
TGTGCCAGCTCACCTGGCTGGAGCAATCAGCCCCAGCATTTT
CASSPGWSNQPQHF
>TRBV5-1|TRBD2|TRBJ2-1|.
TGCGCCAGCAGATTTAGCGGGAGTTACAATGAGCAGTTCTTC
CASRFSGSYNEQFF
>TRBV19|TRBD1|TRBJ2-2|few
TGTGCCAGTAGGTCCCCGGGACAGGGGAACACCGGGGAGCTGTTTTTT
CASRSPGQGNTGELFF
>TRBV11-3|.|TRBJ2-7|few
TGTGCCAGCAGCTTTCTCTCCTACGAGCAGTACTTC
CASSFLSYEQYF
>TRBV19|.|TRBJ1-1|.
TGTGCCAGTAGTTCCCAGGGGCTCACTGAAGCTTTCTTT
CASSSQGLTEAFF
>TRBV27|.|TRBJ1-2|.
TGTGCCAGCAGTTTACTCTCGGGAGGTGGCTACACCTTC
CASSLLSGGGYTF
>TRBV2|.|TRBJ2-7|once
TGTGCCAGCACCCGGGACAACTACGAGCAGTACTTC
CASTRDNYEQYF
>TRBV30|TRBD1|TRBJ2-7|.
TGTGCCTGGGGGACAGGGGGCTTCTACGAGCAGTACTTC
CAWGTGGFYEQYF
>TRBV3-1/TRBV3-2|.|TRBJ2-7|.
TGTGCCAGCAGCCCTTTCAGCTCCTACGAGCAGTACTTC
CASSPFSSYEQYF
>TRBV9|.|TRBJ2-1|.
TGTGCCAGCAGCGTCGACAATGAGCAGTTCTTC
CASSVDNEQFF
>TRBV15|TRBD2|TRBJ2-1|.
TGTGCCACCAGCAGAGGACTAGCGGGAGCTTATCCCTACAATGAGCAGTTCTTC
CATSRGLAGAYPYNEQFF
>TRBV19|TRBD1|TRBJ1-2|.
TGTGCCAGTACCCGGGACAGAACTAACTATGGCTACACCTTC
CASTRDRTNYGYTF
>TRBV5-4|.|TRBJ2-1|once
TGTGCCAGCAGCCACCGGGTCACCATTTACAATGAGCAGTTCTTC
CASSHRVTIYNEQFF
>TRBV19|.|TRBJ2-1|once
TGTGCCAGTAGTTCCGACAATTACAATGAGCAGTTCTTC
CASSSDNYNEQFF
>TRBV2|.|TRBJ1-4|.
TGTGCCAGCGTCAGGGCCGTTAATGAAAAACTGTTTTTT
CASVRAVNEKLFF
>TRBV2|.|TRBJ2-7|.
TGTGCCAGTTCAAATCCTAGCTACGAGCAGTACTTC
CASSNPSYEQYF
>TRBV24-1|TRBD1|TRBJ2-3|.
TGTGCCACCAGTGATTTGTACAGGGGGCGTGATACGCAGTATTTT
CATSDLYRGRDTQYF
>TRBV27|.|TRBJ2-3|.
TGTGCCAGCAGTCGACCGACTAGCACAGATACGCAGTATTTT
CASSRPTSTDTQYF
>TRBV12-5|.|TRBJ1-5|once
TGTGCTAGTGGTTCACAGGGTCGCAATCAGCCCCAGCATTTT
CASGSQGRNQPQHF